Here is one T cell receptor beta chain with its context. This entry comes from a study of blood T cell repertoires in COVID-19. Study context: Spain, Italy and the United States supplied samples that represented acute and convalescent COVID-19. The analysed material was cDNA or gDNA that came from T cells, B-cell-depleted T cells, or PBMCs.

CDR3 size: 16 residues. J lost 7 bases, V lost 2 bases, and 11 bases had no gene match. Germline V lookup: CDR1 SGHRS, CDR2 YFSETQ. Source study methods: From reference gene primer amplification, estimates of nucleated cell counts were derived. Assay: immunoSEQ multiplex PCR; the TCRdb copy retains only in-frame clones and omits some. V, J and clone size reflect that table, while D and trimming were determined from the DNA. Of over 150,000 clones in the sample, approximately 77% were seen once. This chain connects TRBV5-1 to TRBJ2-7; 11 nucleotides agree with TRBD2. The source is an elderly woman with active or convalescent COVID-19. The specimen was peripheral blood. CDR3 DNA: TGCGCCAGCAGCTTTCCGACTGGGCTAGCGGGAGGTGAGCAGTACTTC. Translation: CASSFPTGLAGGEQYF.